This TCR beta chain was captured by sequencing in a study of shared clonotypes between healthy human individuals. About the study: Participating donors consisted of two women and a few men aged 18 to 49.

Assay used: immunoSEQ multiplex PCR; TCRdb lists only in-frame clones, some missing. The sample comprises some 650,000 clones, less than 98% of which are singletons, and roughly 0.055% rests with the top ten. Overall study findings and caveats: What naive subsets generally showed was a larger estimated richness than memory subsets showed. Non-shared clonotypes displayed generation probabilities falling below those of clonotypes present in all four donors.

Comment on this clone: Its antigen is unknown.

The CDR3 loop spans 15 amino acids. Per the germline V gene, CDR1 is SGHDT and CDR2 is YYEEEE. V gave up 3 bases and J gave up 0 bases; unmatched junction bases: 4. The receptor was derived from a woman aged 30 to 39 in good health. The specimen was naive CD4+ T cells sorted from blood. This sample's subset: CD45RA+ positively selected. This chain links TRBV5-6 with TRBJ2-7, with TRBD2 matching over 9 bases. The DNA for the CDR3 is TGTGCCAGCAGCTCTAGCGGGGAGACCTCCTACGAGCAGTACTTC. Protein sequence: CASSSSGETSYEQYF.